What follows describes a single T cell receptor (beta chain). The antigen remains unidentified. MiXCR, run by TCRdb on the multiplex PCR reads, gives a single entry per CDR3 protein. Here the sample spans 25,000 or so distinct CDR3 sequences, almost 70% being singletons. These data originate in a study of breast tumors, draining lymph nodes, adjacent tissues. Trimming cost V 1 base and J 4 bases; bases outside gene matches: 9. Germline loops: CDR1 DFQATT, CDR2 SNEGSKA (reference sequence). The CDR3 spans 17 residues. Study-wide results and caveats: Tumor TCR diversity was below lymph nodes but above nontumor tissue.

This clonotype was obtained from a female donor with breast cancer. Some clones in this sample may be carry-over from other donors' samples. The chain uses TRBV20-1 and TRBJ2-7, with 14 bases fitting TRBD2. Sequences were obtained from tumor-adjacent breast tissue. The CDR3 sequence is CSARGPGTSGSLYEQYF. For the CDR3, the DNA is TGCAGTGCTAGAGGTCCCGGGACTAGCGGGAGCTTATACGAGCAGTACTTC.